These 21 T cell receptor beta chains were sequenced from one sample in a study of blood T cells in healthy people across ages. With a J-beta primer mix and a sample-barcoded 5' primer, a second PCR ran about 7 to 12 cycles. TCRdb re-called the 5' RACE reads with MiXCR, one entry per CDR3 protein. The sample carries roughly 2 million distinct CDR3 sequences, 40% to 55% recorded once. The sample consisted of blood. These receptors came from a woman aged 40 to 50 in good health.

The CDR3 is CASSSVDSTRRPSSGANVLTF. In DNA form, the CDR3 reads TGTGCCAGCAGTTCAGTGGACAGTACCAGAAGGCCAAGCTCTGGGGCCAACGTCCTGACTTTC. The genes are TRBV28 and TRBJ2-6; weak D call: TRBD1 (6 bases). The CDR3 loop spans 21 amino acids. Germline loops: CDR1 MDHEN, CDR2 SYDVKM. With 4 bases removed from V and 0 bases from J, the gap between germline ends came to 25 bases.

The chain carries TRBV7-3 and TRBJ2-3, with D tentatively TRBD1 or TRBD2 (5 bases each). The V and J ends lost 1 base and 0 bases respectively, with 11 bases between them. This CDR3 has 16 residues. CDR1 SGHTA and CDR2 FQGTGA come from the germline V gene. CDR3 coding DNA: TGTGCCAGCAGCTTAAACTGGGGGTCTAGCACAGATACGCAGTATTTT. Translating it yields CASSLNWGSSTDTQYF.

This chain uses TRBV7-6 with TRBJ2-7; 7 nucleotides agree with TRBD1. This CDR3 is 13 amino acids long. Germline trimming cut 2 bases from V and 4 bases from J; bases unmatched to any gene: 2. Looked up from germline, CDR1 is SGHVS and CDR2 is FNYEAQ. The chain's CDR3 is CASSLQDRYEQYF. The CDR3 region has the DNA TGTGCCAGCAGCTTACAGGACAGGTACGAGCAGTACTTC.

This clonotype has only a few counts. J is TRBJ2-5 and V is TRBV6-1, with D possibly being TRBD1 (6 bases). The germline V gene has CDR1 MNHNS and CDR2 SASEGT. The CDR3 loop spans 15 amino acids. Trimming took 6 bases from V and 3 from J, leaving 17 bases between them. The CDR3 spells CASSRIWRTEETQYF. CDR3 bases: TGTGCCAGCAGCAGAATATGGCGGACAGAAGAGACCCAGTACTTC.

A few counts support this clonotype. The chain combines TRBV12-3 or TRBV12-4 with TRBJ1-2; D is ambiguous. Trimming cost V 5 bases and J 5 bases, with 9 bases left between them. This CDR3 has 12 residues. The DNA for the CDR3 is TGTGCCAGCAGTGCCCTTATATATGGCTACACCTTC. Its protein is CASSALIYGYTF.

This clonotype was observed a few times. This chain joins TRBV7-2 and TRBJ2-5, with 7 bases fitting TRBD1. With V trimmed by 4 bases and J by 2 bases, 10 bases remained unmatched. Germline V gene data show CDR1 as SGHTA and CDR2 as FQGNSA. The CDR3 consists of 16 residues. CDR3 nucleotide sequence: TGTGCCAGCAGCTGGGACAGTGGGAGTAGGCAAGAGACCCAGTACTTC. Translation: CASSWDSGSRQETQYF.

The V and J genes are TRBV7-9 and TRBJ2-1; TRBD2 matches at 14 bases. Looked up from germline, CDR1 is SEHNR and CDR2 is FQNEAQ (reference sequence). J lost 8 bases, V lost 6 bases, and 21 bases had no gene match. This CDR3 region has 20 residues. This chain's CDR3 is CASRAGLAGGPTHHEDEQFF. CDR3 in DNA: TGTGCCAGCAGGGCCGGACTAGCGGGGGGACCTACCCATCATGAGGATGAGCAGTTCTTC.

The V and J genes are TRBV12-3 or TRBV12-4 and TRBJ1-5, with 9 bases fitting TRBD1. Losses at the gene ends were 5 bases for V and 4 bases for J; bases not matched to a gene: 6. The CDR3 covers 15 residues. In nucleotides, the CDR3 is TGTGCCAGCAGTGGGACAGGGATCGCTAATCAGCCCCAGCATTTT. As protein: CASSGTGIANQPQHF.

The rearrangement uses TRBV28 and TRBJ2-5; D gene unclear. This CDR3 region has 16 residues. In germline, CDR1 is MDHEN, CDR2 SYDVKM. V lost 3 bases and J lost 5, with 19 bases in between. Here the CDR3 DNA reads TGTGCCAGCAGTTTGTTTACGGATACAGTGCGGGAGACCCAGTACTTC. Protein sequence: CASSLFTDTVRETQYF.

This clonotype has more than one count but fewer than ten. The CDR3 is CASSFPPTGTEAFF. CDR3 sequence (DNA): TGTGCCAGCAGTTTTCCTCCCACGGGCACCGAAGCTTTCTTT. The chain recombines TRBV12-3 or TRBV12-4 with TRBJ1-1; D unclear. Trimming removed 3 bases at V and 8 bases at J, with 16 bases between. This CDR3 is built from 14 residues.

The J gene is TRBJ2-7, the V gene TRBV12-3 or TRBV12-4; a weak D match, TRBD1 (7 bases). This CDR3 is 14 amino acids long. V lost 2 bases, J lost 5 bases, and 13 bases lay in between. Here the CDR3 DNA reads TGTGCCAGCAGTTTACAGGGGGAGGAGGACGAGCAGTACTTC. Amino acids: CASSLQGEEDEQYF.

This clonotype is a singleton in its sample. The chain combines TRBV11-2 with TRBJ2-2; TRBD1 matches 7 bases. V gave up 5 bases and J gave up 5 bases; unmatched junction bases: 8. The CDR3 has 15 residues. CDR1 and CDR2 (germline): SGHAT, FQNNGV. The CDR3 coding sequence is TGTGCCAGCAGCCCGAACAGGGGACGGACCGGGGAGCTGTTTTTT. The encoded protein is CASSPNRGRTGELFF.

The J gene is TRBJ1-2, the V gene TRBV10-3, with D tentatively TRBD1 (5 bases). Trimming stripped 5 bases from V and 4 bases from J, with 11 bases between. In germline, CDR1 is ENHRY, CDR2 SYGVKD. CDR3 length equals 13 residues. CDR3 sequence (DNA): TGTGCCATCAGTCAAGACAGCGCCTATGGCTACACCTTC. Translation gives CAISQDSAYGYTF.

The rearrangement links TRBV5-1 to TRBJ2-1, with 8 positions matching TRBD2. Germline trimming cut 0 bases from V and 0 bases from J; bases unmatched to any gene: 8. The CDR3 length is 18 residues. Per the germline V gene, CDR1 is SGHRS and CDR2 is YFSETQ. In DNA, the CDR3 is TGCGCCAGCAGCTTGGAACCTAGCGGGTTCGGCTCCTACAATGAGCAGTTCTTC. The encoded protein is CASSLEPSGFGSYNEQFF.

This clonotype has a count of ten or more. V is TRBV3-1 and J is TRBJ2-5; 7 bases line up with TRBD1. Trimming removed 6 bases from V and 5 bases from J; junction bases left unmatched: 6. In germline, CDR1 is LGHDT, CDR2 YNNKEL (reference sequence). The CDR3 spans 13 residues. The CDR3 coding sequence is TGTGCCAGCAGTCCCGGGACAGTGGAGACCCAGTACTTC. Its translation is CASSPGTVETQYF.

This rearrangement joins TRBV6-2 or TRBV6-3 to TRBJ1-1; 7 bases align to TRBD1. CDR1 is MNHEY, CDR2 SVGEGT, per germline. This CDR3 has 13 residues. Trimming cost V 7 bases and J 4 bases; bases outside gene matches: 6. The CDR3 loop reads CASNDRVATEAFF. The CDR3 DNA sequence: TGTGCCAGCAACGACAGGGTCGCCACTGAAGCTTTCTTT.

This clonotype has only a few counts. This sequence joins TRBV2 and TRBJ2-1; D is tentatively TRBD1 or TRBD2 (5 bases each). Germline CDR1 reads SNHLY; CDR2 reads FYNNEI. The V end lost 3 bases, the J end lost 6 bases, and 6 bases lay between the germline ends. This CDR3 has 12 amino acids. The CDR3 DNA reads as TGTGCCAGCAGTGAGAGGGGCAATGAGCAGTTCTTC. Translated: CASSERGNEQFF.

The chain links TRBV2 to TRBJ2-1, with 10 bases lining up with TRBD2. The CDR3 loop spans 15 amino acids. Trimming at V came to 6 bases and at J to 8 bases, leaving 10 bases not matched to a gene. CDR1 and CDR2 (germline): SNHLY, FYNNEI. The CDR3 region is CASSPAGGPIDEQFF. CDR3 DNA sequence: TGTGCCAGCAGCCCAGCGGGGGGGCCTATCGATGAGCAGTTCTTC.

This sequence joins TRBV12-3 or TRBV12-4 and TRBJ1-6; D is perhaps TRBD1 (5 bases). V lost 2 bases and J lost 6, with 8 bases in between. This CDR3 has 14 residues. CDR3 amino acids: CASSLRGSNSPLHF. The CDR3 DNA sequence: TGTGCCAGCAGTTTAAGGGGTTCTAATTCACCCCTCCACTTT.

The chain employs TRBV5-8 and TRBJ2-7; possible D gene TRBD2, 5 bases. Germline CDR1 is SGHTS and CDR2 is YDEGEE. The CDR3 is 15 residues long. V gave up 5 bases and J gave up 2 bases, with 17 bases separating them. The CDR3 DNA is TGTGCCAGCAGAAGAACTAGGCGAAGGCCCTACGAGCAGTACTTC. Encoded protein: CASRRTRRRPYEQYF.

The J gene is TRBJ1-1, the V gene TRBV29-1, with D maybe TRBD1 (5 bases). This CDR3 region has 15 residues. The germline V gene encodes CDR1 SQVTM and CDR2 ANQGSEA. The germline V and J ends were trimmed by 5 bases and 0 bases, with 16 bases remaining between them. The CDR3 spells CSVRKQAFMNTEAFF. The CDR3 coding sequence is TGCAGCGTTCGCAAACAGGCCTTCATGAACACTGAAGCTTTCTTT.